This T cell receptor (beta chain) was obtained from a study of shared clonotypes between healthy human individuals. Study background: CD8 memory received one plate per donor, CD8 naive two, CD4 memory three and CD4 naive three.

The protocol was immunoSEQ multiplex PCR, while the TCRdb copy is restricted to in-frame clones and leaves out a portion. In the table there are about 2.4 million clones, 93% of which are singletons. As regards this clone: Antigen specificity is unknown.

Trimming removed 4 bases at V and 4 bases at J, with 14 bases between. Germline V gene data show CDR1 as SGHDT and CDR2 as YYEEEE. The CDR3 is made up of 14 amino acids. General study points: Clonotypes that were shared across four donors made up approximately 5% of naive CD4 clonotypes.

What was sequenced was naive CD4+ T cells from PBMCs. Specified subset: CD45RA+ positively selected. The clonotype comes from a young man in good health. Some clones in this sample may be carry-over from other donors' samples. This chain connects TRBV5-6 to TRBJ1-2; D is unclear. The chain's CDR3 is CASSPVTGIYGYTF. In DNA, the CDR3 is TGTGCCAGCAGCCCGGTGACCGGGATCTATGGCTACACCTTC.